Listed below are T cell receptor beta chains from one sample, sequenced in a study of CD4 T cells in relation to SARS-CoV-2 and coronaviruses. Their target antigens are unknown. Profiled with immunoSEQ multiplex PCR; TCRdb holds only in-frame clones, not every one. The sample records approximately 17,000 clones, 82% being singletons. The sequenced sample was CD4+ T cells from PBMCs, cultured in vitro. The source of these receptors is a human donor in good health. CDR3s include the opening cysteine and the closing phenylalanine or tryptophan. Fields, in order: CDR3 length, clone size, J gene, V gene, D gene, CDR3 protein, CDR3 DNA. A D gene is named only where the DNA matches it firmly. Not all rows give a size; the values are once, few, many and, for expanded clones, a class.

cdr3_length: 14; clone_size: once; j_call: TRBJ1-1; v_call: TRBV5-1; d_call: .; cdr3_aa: CASSFSQGNTEAFF; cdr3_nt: TGCGCCAGCAGCTTTAGCCAGGGGAACACTGAAGCTTTCTTT
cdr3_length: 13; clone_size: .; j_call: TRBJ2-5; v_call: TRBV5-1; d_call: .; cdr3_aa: CASSSGGLETQYF; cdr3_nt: TGCGCCAGCAGCTCAGGTGGACTAGAGACCCAGTACTTC
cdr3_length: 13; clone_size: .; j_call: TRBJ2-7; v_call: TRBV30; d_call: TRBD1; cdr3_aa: CAWDPGQSYEQYF; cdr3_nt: TGTGCCTGGGATCCGGGACAGTCCTACGAGCAGTACTTC
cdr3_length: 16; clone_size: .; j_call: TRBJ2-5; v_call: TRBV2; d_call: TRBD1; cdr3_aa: CASSQGHPGGQETQYF; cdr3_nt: TGTGCCAGCAGTCAGGGACACCCAGGGGGACAAGAGACCCAGTACTTC
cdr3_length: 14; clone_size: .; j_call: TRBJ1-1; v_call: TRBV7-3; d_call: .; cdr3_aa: CASSANGQNTEAFF; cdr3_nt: TGTGCCAGCAGCGCGAACGGACAGAACACTGAAGCTTTCTTT
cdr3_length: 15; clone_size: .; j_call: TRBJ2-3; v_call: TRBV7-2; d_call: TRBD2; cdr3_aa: CASSLGPAGGNTQYF; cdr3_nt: TGTGCCAGCAGCTTAGGCCCAGCGGGGGGTAATACGCAGTATTTT
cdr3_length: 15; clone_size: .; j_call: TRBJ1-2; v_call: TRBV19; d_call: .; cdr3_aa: CASSIGTGLNYGYTF; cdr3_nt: TGTGCCAGTAGTATAGGTACAGGCTTGAACTATGGCTACACCTTC
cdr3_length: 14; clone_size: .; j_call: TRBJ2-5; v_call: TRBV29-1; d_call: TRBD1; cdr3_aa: CSVKQGAVQETQYF; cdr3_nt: TGCAGCGTCAAACAGGGGGCGGTCCAAGAGACCCAGTACTTC
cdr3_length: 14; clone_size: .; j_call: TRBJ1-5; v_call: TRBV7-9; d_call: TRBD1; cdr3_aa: CASSKGQGTQPQHF; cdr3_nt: TGTGCCAGCAGCAAGGGACAGGGTACGCAGCCCCAGCATTTT
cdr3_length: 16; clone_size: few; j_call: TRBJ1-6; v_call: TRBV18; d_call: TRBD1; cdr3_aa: CASSPRGGTGDSPLHF; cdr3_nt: TGTGCCAGCTCCCCGAGAGGAGGGACAGGGGATTCACCCCTCCACTTT
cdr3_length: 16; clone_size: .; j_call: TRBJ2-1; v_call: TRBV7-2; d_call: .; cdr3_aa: CASSLGPVVAYNEQFF; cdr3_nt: TGTGCCAGCAGCTTAGGCCCCGTTGTGGCGTACAATGAGCAGTTCTTC
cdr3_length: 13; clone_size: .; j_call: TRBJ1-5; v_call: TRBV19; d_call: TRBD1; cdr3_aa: CASRTGVNQPQHF; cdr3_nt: TGTGCCAGTAGAACAGGGGTAAATCAGCCCCAGCATTTT
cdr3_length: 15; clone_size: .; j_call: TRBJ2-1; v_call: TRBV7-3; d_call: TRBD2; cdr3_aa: CASSTGLAGVTEQFF; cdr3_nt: TGTGCCAGCAGCACCGGACTAGCGGGAGTAACTGAGCAGTTCTTC
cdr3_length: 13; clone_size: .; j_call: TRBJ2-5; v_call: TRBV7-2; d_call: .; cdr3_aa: CASSPPGPGTQYF; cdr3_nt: TGTGCCAGCAGCCCGCCCGGCCCGGGGACCCAGTACTTC
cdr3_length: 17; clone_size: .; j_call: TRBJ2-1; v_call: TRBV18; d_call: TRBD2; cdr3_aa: CASSPGTGGLYYNEQFF; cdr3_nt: TGTGCCAGCTCACCCGGGACGGGGGGACTCTACTACAATGAGCAGTTCTTC
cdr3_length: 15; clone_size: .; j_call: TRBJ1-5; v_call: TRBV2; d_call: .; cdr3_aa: CASSTDRNYNQPQHF; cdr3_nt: TGTGCCAGCAGTACCGACAGAAACTACAATCAGCCCCAGCATTTT
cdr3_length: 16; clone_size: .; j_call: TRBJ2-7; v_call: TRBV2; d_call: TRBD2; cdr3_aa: CASSDGFGAGAYEQYF; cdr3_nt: TGTGCCAGCAGTGATGGCTTCGGTGCGGGGGCCTACGAGCAGTACTTC
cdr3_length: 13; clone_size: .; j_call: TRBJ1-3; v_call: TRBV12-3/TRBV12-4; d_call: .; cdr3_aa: CASSPVNGNTIYF; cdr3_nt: TGTGCCAGCAGTCCAGTGAACGGAAACACCATATATTTT
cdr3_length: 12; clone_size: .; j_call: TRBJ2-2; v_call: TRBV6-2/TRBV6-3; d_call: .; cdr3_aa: CASSYRAWELFF; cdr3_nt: TGTGCCAGCAGTTATAGAGCTTGGGAGCTGTTTTTT
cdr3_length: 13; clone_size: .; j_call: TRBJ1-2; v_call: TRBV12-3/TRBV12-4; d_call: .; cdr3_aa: CASSPWGGGGYTF; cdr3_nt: TGTGCCAGCAGCCCCTGGGGTGGCGGTGGCTACACCTTC
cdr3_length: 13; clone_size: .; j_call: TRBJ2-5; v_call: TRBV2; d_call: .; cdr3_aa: CASRGGSMETQYF; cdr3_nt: TGTGCCAGCAGGGGGGGCAGTATGGAGACCCAGTACTTC
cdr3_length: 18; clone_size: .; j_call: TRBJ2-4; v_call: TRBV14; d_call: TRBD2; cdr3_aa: CASSQTAGTSVAKNIQYF; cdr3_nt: TGTGCCAGCAGCCAAACCGCCGGGACTAGCGTCGCCAAAAACATTCAGTACTTC
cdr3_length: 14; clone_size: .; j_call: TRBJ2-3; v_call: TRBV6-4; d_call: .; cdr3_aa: CASSVGGGTDTQYF; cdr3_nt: TGTGCCAGCAGTGTGGGTGGCGGAACAGATACGCAGTATTTT
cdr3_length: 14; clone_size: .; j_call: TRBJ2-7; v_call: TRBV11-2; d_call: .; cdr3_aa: CASSPISGFYEQYF; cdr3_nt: TGTGCCAGCAGTCCGATTTCGGGGTTTTACGAGCAGTACTTC
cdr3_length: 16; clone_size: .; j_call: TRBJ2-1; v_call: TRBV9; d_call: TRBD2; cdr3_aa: CASSLRGLAAYNEQFF; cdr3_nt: TGTGCCAGCAGCTTACGCGGACTAGCGGCCTACAATGAGCAGTTCTTC
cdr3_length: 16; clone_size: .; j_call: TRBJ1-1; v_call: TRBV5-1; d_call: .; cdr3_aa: CASSSTVVGRNTEAFF; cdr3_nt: TGCGCCAGCAGCTCCACTGTAGTGGGCCGGAACACTGAAGCTTTCTTT
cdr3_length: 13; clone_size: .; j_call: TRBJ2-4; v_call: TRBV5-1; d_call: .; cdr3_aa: CASRVDAKNIQYF; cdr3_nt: TGCGCCAGCAGGGTAGATGCCAAAAACATTCAGTACTTC
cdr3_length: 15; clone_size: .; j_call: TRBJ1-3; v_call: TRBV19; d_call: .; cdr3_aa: CASIPNKDRGNTIYF; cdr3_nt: TGTGCCAGTATTCCCAATAAGGACAGAGGAAACACCATATATTTT
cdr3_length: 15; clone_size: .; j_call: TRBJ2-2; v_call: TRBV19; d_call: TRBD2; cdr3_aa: CASSIPGRGTGELFF; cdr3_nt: TGTGCCAGTAGTATCCCCGGGAGGGGCACCGGGGAGCTGTTTTTT
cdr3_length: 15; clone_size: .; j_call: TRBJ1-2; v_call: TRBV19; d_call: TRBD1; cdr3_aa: CASSPGQGPSYGYTF; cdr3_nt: TGTGCCAGTAGTCCAGGACAGGGCCCTAGTTATGGCTACACCTTC
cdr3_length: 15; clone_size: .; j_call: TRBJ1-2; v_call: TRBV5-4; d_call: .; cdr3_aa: CASSPEGRVGYGYTF; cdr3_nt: TGTGCCAGCAGCCCCGAAGGCAGGGTTGGCTATGGCTACACCTTC
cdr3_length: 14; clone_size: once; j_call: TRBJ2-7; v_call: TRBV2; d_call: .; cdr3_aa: CASNSYRISYEQYF; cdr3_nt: TGTGCCAGCAACAGCTACCGTATTTCCTACGAGCAGTACTTC
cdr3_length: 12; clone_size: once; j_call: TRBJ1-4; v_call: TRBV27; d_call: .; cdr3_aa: CASRDLGEKLFF; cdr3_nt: TGTGCCAGCAGAGATTTGGGGGAAAAACTGTTTTTT
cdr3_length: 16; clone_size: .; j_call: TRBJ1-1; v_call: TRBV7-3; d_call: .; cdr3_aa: CASSPPGGAGDTEAFF; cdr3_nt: TGTGCCAGCAGCCCGCCGGGGGGGGCAGGTGACACTGAAGCTTTCTTT
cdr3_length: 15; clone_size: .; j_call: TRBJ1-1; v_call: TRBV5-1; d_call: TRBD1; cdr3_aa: CASSGAGGGNTEAFF; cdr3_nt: TGCGCCAGCAGCGGAGCAGGGGGAGGCAACACTGAAGCTTTCTTT
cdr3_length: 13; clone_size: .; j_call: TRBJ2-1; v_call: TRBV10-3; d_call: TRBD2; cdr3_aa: CAISNSGNNEQFF; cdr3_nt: TGTGCCATCAGTAATAGCGGGAACAATGAGCAGTTCTTC
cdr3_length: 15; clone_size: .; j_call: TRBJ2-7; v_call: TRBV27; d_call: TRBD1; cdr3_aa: CASSLVTGGVYEQYF; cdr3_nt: TGTGCCAGCAGTTTAGTTACAGGGGGCGTCTACGAGCAGTACTTC
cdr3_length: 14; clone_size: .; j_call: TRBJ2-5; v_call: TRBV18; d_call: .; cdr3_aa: CASSPPNSQETQYF; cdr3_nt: TGTGCCAGCTCACCCCCCAACTCGCAAGAGACCCAGTACTTC
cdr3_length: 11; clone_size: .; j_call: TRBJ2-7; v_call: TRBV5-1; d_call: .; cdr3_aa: CASSPTYEQYF; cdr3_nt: TGCGCCAGCAGCCCTACTTACGAGCAGTACTTC
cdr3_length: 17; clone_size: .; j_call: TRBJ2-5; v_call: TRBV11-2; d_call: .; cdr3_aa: CASSLGPQGGGQETQYF; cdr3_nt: TGTGCCAGCAGCTTAGGCCCCCAGGGGGGTGGGCAAGAGACCCAGTACTTC
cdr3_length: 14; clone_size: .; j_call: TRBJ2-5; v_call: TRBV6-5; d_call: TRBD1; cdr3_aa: CASNQQGGSETQYF; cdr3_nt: TGTGCCAGCAATCAACAGGGGGGAAGTGAGACCCAGTACTTC
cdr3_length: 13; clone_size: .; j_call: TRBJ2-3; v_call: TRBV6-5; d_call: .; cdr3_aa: CASRRGQSDTQYF; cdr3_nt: TGTGCCAGCAGACGTGGACAGTCAGATACGCAGTATTTT